The 26 T cell receptor beta chains given below trace back to one sample, sequenced in a study of T cells expressing NK-cell markers. TCRdb processed the 5' RACE reads again and assigns one entry to each CDR3 protein, with no DNA. This table lists roughly 300,000 distinct CDR3 sequences. The sequencing sample was made of blood T cells: a sorted CD56 or NKG2C T cell subset, CD4+ or CD8+ T cells, or bulk PBMC T cells (not recorded which). Receptor source: a woman aged 18 to 69 in good health.

The chain uses TRBV7-2 and TRBJ2-7; the TRBD1 assignment by TCRdb is unverifiable without DNA. Germline CDR1 is SGHTA and CDR2 is FQGNSA. CDR3 size: 15 residues. The CDR3 sequence: CASSLSQGVLGEQYF.

The V and J genes are TRBV4-3 and TRBJ1-3; TCRdb designates TRBD1, a call that cannot be tested without DNA. The CDR3 length is 17 residues. From germline, CDR1 is LGHNA and CDR2 YSLEER. The CDR3 loop reads CASSQDLAGARGNTIYF.

V usage is TRBV20-1 and J usage is TRBJ2-7. Germline CDR1 is DFQATT and CDR2 is SNEGSKA (reference sequence). This CDR3 comprises 14 residues. Here the CDR3 reads CSASSILSSYEQYF.

J is TRBJ2-3 and V is TRBV7-3; TCRdb names TRBD1, which stays unverified in the absence of DNA. Looked up from germline, CDR1 is SGHTA and CDR2 is FQGTGA. This CDR3 is built from 19 residues. The CDR3 protein is CASSLIGGGQGTQTDTQYF.

V is TRBV5-6 and J is TRBJ2-5; as DNA is missing, the TRBD1 call by TCRdb cannot be tested. This CDR3 has 14 amino acids. CDR1 is SGHDT, CDR2 YYEEEE, per germline. The CDR3: CASSKGWGGETQYF.

The V gene is TRBV7-2, the J gene TRBJ2-1; TCRdb indicates TRBD1, and absent DNA this call remains unverified. Germline CDR1 SGHTA, CDR2 FQGNSA. This CDR3 has 12 residues. CDR3 region: CASSPPGPKQFF. Using reference TRBV7-2 and TRBJ2-1 for the parts outside the CDR3, the full variable domain is GAGVSQSPSNKVTEKGKDVELRCDPISGHTALYWYRQSLGQGLEFLIYFQGNSAPDKSGLPSDRFSAERTGGSVSTLTIQRTQQEDSAVYLCASSPPGPKQFFGPGTRLTVL.

The chain combines TRBV12-3 or TRBV12-4 with TRBJ1-4. This CDR3 spans 16 amino acids. The CDR3 here is CASSSRTSQNNEKLFF.

The chain is built from TRBV7-2 and TRBJ2-5; TCRdb reports TRBD1, a call that lacks DNA to check it against. The germline gives CDR1 SGHTA, CDR2 FQGNSA. The CDR3 has 16 amino acids. The CDR3 loop reads CASSLGPSGNQETQYF.

The chain has TRBV5-8 and TRBJ1-1; lacking DNA, the TRBD1 call made by TCRdb goes unchecked. Germline CDR1 is SGHTS and CDR2 is YDEGEE. CDR3 length: 17 amino acids. The CDR3 loop reads CASSLAGTGYMNTEAFF.

V usage is TRBV6-6 and J usage is TRBJ1-5. The CDR3 covers 12 residues. Germline loops: CDR1 MNHNY, CDR2 SVGAGI (reference sequence). The CDR3 protein is CASSYLGQPQHF.

This chain uses TRBV20-1 with TRBJ2-7; TCRdb designates TRBD2, a call that cannot be tested without DNA. Germline assignment: CDR1 DFQATT and CDR2 SNEGSKA (reference sequence). CDR3 length equals 12 residues. The CDR3 loop reads CSAVGGDSEQYF.

V gene TRBV20-1 combines with J gene TRBJ2-1; as DNA is missing, the TRBD2 call by TCRdb cannot be tested. The germline V gene has CDR1 DFQATT and CDR2 SNEGSKA (reference sequence). There are 16 residues in the CDR3. CDR3 residues: CSATAAGGSSYNEQFF.

The gene calls are TRBV5-1 and TRBJ2-1; TCRdb designates TRBD1, a call that cannot be tested without DNA. CDR1 SGHRS and CDR2 YFSETQ come from the germline V gene. The CDR3 is made up of 15 amino acids. CDR3 loop: CASMREGTGYNEQFF.

The gene calls are TRBV19 and TRBJ2-7; TCRdb's D gene call, TRBD1, goes unchecked for lack of DNA. The CDR3 is 13 residues long. Germline loops: CDR1 LNHDA, CDR2 SQIVND (reference sequence). CDR3 amino acids: CASSRDGRHEQYF. The complete variable domain, with remaining parts taken from reference TRBV19 and TRBJ2-7, reads DGGITQSPKYLFRKEGQNVTLSCEQNLNHDAMYWYRQDPGQGLRLIYYSQIVNDFQKGDIAEGYSVSREKKESFPLTVTSAQKNPTAFYLCASSRDGRHEQYFGPGTRLTVT.

This rearrangement joins TRBV7-9 to TRBJ2-7; TCRdb lists TRBD1, though no DNA is available to test this call. This CDR3 has 13 amino acids. Germline CDR1 reads SEHNR; CDR2 reads FQNEAQ (reference sequence). The CDR3 loop is CASSGGTGNEQYF.

This chain uses TRBV12-3 or TRBV12-4 with TRBJ2-2; the TCRdb D gene call, TRBD1, has no DNA to confirm it. The CDR3 is made up of 14 amino acids. The CDR3 loop reads CASTSGGNTGELFF.

The chain has TRBV23-1 and TRBJ2-1; no DNA is available, so the TRBD1 call from TCRdb remains unchecked. TRBV23-1 has ORF status, its function being uncertain. CDR3 size: 14 residues. The CDR3 protein is CASIRESSYNEQFF.

The chain is built from TRBV11-2 and TRBJ2-1; the D call of TRBD2 rests on TCRdb alone, since no DNA is present to check it. The germline V gene encodes CDR1 SGHAT and CDR2 FQNNGV. The CDR3 covers 16 residues. CDR3 protein: CASSPRTSGGMNEQFF. The full variable domain, completed using reference TRBV11-2 and TRBJ2-1, is EAGVAQSPRYKIIEKRQSVAFWCNPISGHATLYWYQQILGQGPKLLIQFQNNGVVDDSQLPKDRFSAERLKGVDSTLKIQPAKLEDSAVYLCASSPRTSGGMNEQFFGPGTRLTVL.

This chain joins TRBV5-5 and TRBJ2-7. Germline V gene sequence: CDR1 SGHKS, CDR2 YYEKEE (reference sequence). CDR3 size: 13 residues. This chain's CDR3 is CASSFGPAYEQYF.

The J gene is TRBJ1-3, the V gene TRBV20-1; without DNA, the TCRdb call of TRBD1 cannot be checked. This CDR3 spans 17 amino acids. CDR1 is DFQATT and CDR2 is SNEGSKA in the germline V gene (reference sequence). The CDR3 protein is CSARDPPGQGAGNTIYF.

CDR3 amino acids: CASSPQYDEQFF. The rearrangement uses TRBV7-2 and TRBJ2-1. Germline V gene lookup returns CDR1 SGHTA and CDR2 FQGNSA. The CDR3 extends over 12 amino acids.

The chain couples TRBV20-1 to TRBJ1-6. Germline-derived CDR1 and CDR2 are DFQATT and SNEGSKA (reference sequence). CDR3 length: 14 residues. The CDR3 spells CSARDFSRNSPLHF.

The V call is TRBV20-1, the J call TRBJ2-1; TCRdb gives TRBD2 as the D gene, but with no DNA this cannot be confirmed. The germline V gene has CDR1 DFQATT and CDR2 SNEGSKA (reference sequence). This CDR3 is 15 amino acids long. This CDR3 is CSVGRDLFSYNEQFF.

The chain links TRBV21-1 to TRBJ2-3; the TCRdb call, TRBD2, lacks DNA for checking. TRBV21-1 is a pseudogene segment. This CDR3 is 17 amino acids long. CDR3 amino acids: CASSLRLAGGGRNTQYF.

The rearrangement uses TRBV29-1 and TRBJ2-7; TCRdb's D call, TRBD1, is unchecked because there is no DNA. The CDR3 has 15 amino acids. Germline CDR1 and CDR2: SQVTM and ANQGSEA. The CDR3 spells CSVEDIGTGGYEQYF.

This sequence joins TRBV11-2 and TRBJ2-7; TCRdb reports TRBD2, a call that lacks DNA to check it against. CDR1 and CDR2 from the germline V gene are SGHAT and FQNNGV. The CDR3 contains 16 residues. This CDR3 reads CASSYTLAGGLYEQYF. The full variable domain, in which reference TRBV11-2 and TRBJ2-7 provide the parts outside the CDR3, is EAGVAQSPRYKIIEKRQSVAFWCNPISGHATLYWYQQILGQGPKLLIQFQNNGVVDDSQLPKDRFSAERLKGVDSTLKIQPAKLEDSAVYLCASSYTLAGGLYEQYFGPGTRLTVT.